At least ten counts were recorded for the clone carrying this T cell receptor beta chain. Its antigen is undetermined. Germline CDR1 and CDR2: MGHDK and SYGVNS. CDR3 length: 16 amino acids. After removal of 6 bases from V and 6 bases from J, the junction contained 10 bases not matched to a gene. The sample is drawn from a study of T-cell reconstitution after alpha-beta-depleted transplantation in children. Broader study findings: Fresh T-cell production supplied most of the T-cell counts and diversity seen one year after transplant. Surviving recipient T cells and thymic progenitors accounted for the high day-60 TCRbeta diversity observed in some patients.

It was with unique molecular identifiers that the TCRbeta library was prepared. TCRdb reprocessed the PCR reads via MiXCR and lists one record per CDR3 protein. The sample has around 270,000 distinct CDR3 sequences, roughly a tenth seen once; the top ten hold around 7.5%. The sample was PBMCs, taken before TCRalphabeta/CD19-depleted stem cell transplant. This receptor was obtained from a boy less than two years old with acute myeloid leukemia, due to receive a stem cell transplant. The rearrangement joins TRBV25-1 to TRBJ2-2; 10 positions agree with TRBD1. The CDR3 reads CASSSRGTGAAGELFF. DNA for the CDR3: TGTGCCAGCAGCTCGAGAGGGACAGGGGCCGCCGGGGAGCTGTTTTTT.